This TCR beta chain is drawn from a study of blood T cell repertoires in COVID-19. The assay was immunoSEQ multiplex PCR, and TCRdb's table has in-frame clones only and misses some. The sample includes around 140,000 clones, around 90% of them seen just once. CDR3 size: 14 residues. Germline V lookup: CDR1 SGHRS, CDR2 YFSETQ. The ends lost 9 bases at V and 1 base at J; junction bases unmatched: 8. The rearrangement links TRBV5-1 to TRBJ2-5; 8 bases match TRBD1. Sequencing was performed on peripheral blood. The receptor comes from a man between 65 and 85 years old with acute or convalescent COVID-19. The CDR3 nucleotides read TGCGCCACCTCGTCAGGGACAGGCCAAGAGACCCAGTACTTC. This sequence encodes CATSSGTGQETQYF.